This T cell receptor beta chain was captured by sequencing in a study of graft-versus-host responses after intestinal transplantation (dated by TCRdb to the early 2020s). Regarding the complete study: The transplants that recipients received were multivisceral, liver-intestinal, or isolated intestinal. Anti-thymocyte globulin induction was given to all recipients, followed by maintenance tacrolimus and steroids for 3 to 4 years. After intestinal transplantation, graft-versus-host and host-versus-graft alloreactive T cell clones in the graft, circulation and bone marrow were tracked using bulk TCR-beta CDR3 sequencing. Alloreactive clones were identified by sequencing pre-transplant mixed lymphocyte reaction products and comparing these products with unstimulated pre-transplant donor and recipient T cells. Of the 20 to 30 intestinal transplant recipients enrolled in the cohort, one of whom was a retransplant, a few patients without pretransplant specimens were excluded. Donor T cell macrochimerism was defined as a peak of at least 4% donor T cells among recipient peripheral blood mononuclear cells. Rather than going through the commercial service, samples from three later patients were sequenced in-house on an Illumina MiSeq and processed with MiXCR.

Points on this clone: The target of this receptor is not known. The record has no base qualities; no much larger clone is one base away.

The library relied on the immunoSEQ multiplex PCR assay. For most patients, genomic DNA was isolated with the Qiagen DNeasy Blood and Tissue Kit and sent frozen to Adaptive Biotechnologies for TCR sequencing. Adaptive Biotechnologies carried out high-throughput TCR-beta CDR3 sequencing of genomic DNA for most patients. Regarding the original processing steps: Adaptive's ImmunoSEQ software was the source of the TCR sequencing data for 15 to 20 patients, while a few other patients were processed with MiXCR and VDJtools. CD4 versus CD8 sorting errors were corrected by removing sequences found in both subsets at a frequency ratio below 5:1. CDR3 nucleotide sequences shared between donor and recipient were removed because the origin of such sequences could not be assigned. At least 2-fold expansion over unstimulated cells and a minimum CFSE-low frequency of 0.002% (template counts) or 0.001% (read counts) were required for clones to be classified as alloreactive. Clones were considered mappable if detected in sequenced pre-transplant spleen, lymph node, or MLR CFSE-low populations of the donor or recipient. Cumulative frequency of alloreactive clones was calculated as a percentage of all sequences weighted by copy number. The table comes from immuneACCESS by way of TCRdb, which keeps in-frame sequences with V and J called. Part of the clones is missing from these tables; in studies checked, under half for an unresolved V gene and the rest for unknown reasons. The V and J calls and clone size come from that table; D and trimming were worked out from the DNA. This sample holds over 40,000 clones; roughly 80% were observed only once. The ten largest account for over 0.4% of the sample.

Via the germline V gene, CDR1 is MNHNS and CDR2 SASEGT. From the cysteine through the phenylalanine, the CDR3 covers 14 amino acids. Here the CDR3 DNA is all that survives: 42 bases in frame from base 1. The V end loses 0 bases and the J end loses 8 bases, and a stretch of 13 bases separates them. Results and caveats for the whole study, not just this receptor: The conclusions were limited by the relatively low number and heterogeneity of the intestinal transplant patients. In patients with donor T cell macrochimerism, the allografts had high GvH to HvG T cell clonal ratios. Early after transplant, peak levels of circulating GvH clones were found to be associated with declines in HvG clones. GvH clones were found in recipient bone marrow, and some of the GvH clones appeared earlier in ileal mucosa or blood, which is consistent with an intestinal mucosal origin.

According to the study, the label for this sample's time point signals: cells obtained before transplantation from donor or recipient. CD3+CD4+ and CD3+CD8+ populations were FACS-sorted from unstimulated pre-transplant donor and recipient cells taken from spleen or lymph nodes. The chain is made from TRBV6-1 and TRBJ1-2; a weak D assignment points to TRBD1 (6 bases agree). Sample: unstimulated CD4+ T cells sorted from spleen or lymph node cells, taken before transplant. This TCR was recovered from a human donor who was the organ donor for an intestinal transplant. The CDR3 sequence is CASSEAGQRGGYTF. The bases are TGTGCCAGCAGTGAAGCCGGACAGAGGGGAGGCTACACCTTC.